This entry lists 22 T cell receptor beta chains sequenced from one sample in a study of control samples from healthy donors and cancer patients. Clones were read by immunoSEQ multiplex PCR, and TCRdb kept only the in-frame ones, dropping some. This table has some 150,000 clones, about 95% appearing once. Specimen: PBMCs. Receptors were obtained from a man between 60 and 75 years old with colorectal cancer.

This chain joins TRBV6-5 and TRBJ1-1, with D possibly being TRBD1 (6 bases). Germline loops: CDR1 MNHEY, CDR2 SVGAGI. Trimming pared 5 bases from V and 10 bases from J, leaving 17 bases between. CDR3 size: 13 residues. The CDR3 region is CASSRQGSGGAFF. CDR3 DNA sequence: TGTGCCAGCAGTCGGCAGGGGAGTGGAGGAGCTTTCTTT.

The chain carries TRBV28 and TRBJ1-3, with D uncertain. CDR1 is MDHEN, CDR2 SYDVKM, per germline. This CDR3 is built from 14 residues. Trimming took off 5 bases at V and 2 bases at J, with 10 bases between the two ends. Written as DNA, the CDR3 is TGTGCCAGCAGTCCCCCCCCTCCTGGAAACACCATATATTTT. Translation: CASSPPPPGNTIYF. The variable domain in full, with the rest retrieved from reference TRBV28 and TRBJ1-3, is DVKVTQSSRYLVKRTGEKVFLECVQDMDHENMFWYRQDPGLGLRLIYFSYDVKMKEKGDIPEGYSVSREKKERFSLILESASTNQTSMYLCASSPPPPGNTIYFGEGSWLTVV.

The chain carries TRBV15 and TRBJ2-1; 8 bases line up with TRBD2. CDR1 and CDR2 from the germline V gene are LNHNV and YYDKDF (reference sequence). The CDR3 length is 16 residues. V dropped 1 base and J dropped 3; count of bases not matched to a gene: 5. CDR3 sequence (DNA): TGTGCCACCAGCAGAGGGACTAGCTTAGTCTACAATGAGCAGTTCTTC. Its protein product is CATSRGTSLVYNEQFF.

V usage is TRBV27 and J usage is TRBJ1-2; weak D call: TRBD1 (6 bases). The length of the CDR3 is 14 residues. Germline assignment: CDR1 MNHEY and CDR2 SMNVEV (reference sequence). The V end lost 3 bases, the J end lost 7 bases, and 15 bases lay between the germline ends. The CDR3 region has the DNA TGTGCCAGCAGTTTCGACGGGGGGCGAAGTGGCTACACCTTC. This gives the protein CASSFDGGRSGYTF.

V is TRBV6-1 and J is TRBJ2-3, with D unresolved. The V gene lost 1 base and the J gene lost 4 bases, with 6 bases spanning the gap. In germline, CDR1 is MNHNS, CDR2 SASEGT. This CDR3 contains 13 residues. The CDR3 bases are TGTGCCAGCAGTGAAGGGATCCCAGATACGCAGTATTTT. Translating it yields CASSEGIPDTQYF.

The chain's CDR3 is CASSYTGLFSEQYF. The CDR3 nucleotides read TGTGCCAGCAGTTACACGGGGCTCTTTAGCGAGCAGTACTTC. The rearrangement joins TRBV6-6 to TRBJ2-7, with D perhaps being TRBD1 or TRBD2 (5 bases each). Germline V gene lookup returns CDR1 MNHNY and CDR2 SVGAGI (reference sequence). V was clipped by 2 bases and J by 6 bases, with 14 bases between them. The length of the CDR3 is 14 residues.

The chain links TRBV21-1 to TRBJ1-2. TRBV21-1 is a pseudogene locus. The CDR3 loop spans 12 amino acids. This chain's CDR3 is CASSNKDYGYTF. The CDR3 coding sequence is TGTGCCAGCAGCAATAAGGACTATGGCTACACCTTC.

The rearrangement links TRBV7-9 to TRBJ1-2; no firm D call. Germline V gives CDR1 SEHNR, CDR2 FQNEAQ (reference sequence). This CDR3 spans 15 amino acids. Trimming pared 5 bases from V and 2 bases from J, leaving 15 bases between. CDR3 nucleotide sequence: TGTGCCAGCAGCCTATTGGACGGACCAAACTATGGCTACACCTTC. It encodes CASSLLDGPNYGYTF.

This chain links TRBV30 with TRBJ1-5, with D possibly being TRBD1 (5 bases). The CDR3 totals 13 residues. Between the trimmed V and J ends, which lost 0 bases and 12 bases, there was a span of 15 bases. CDR1 and CDR2 from the germline V gene are GTSNPN and SVGIG (reference sequence). CDR3 sequence reads: CAWSVLGPGGQHF. CDR3 coding DNA: TGTGCCTGGAGTGTACTGGGGCCAGGTGGCCAGCATTTT.

The genes are TRBV4-2 and TRBJ2-3, with D perhaps being TRBD1 or TRBD2 (5 bases each). This CDR3 has 13 residues. Per germline, CDR1 LGHNA and CDR2 YNFKEQ. Between the trimmed V and J ends, which lost 5 bases and 4 bases, there was a span of 10 bases. The CDR3 reads CASSGGLADTQYF. Written as DNA, the CDR3 is TGTGCCAGCAGCGGGGGTCTCGCAGATACGCAGTATTTT.

The chain has TRBV7-9 and TRBJ1-2; 9 bases agree with TRBD1. Germline CDR1 SEHNR, CDR2 FQNEAQ (reference sequence). V gave up 5 bases and J gave up 2 bases; unmatched junction bases: 0. The CDR3 is made up of 13 amino acids. Written as DNA, the CDR3 is TGTGCCAGCAGCGGACAGGGGAACTATGGCTACACCTTC. Translation: CASSGQGNYGYTF.

The chain is built from TRBV5-1 and TRBJ2-5; 10 positions match TRBD2. J gave up 4 bases and V 2 bases, and 8 bases lay outside the gene matches. The CDR3 totals 16 residues. The V gene's germline CDR1 is SGHRS and CDR2 YFSETQ. The CDR3 DNA sequence: TGCGCCAGCAGCTTAACCATAGCGGGGGGAAGAGAGACCCAGTACTTC. As protein: CASSLTIAGGRETQYF.

The chain recombines TRBV7-2 with TRBJ2-3; TRBD1 matches 9 bases. After removal of 5 bases from V and 2 bases from J, the junction contained 11 bases not matched to a gene. This CDR3 is built from 17 residues. The germline V gene encodes CDR1 SGHTA and CDR2 FQGNSA. The DNA of the CDR3 is TGTGCCAGCAGCCTCCGCTCCGGGACAGGGATCACAGATACGCAGTATTTT. This encodes CASSLRSGTGITDTQYF.

The chain links TRBV20-1 to TRBJ1-1, with D possibly TRBD1 on 5 matching bases. Germline CDR1 DFQATT, CDR2 SNEGSKA (reference sequence). This CDR3 is 14 amino acids long. Trimming pared 3 bases from V and 1 base from J, leaving 12 bases between. The CDR3 reads CSASWAGTNTEAFF. DNA of the CDR3: TGCAGTGCTAGTTGGGCAGGGACGAACACTGAAGCTTTCTTT.

This chain uses TRBV4-1 with TRBJ2-4, with D maybe TRBD1 (5 bases). The CDR3 contains 15 residues. The germline gives CDR1 MGHRA, CDR2 YSYEKL. Trimming pared 0 bases from V and 6 bases from J, leaving 12 bases between. The CDR3 DNA follows: TGCGCCAGCAGCCAAGATATGATGGGGCGAAACATTCAGTACTTC. It yields the protein CASSQDMMGRNIQYF.

With respect to this clone: Other DNA sequences from this sample encode an identical CDR3 as well. The chain couples TRBV29-1 to TRBJ2-3, with 7 bases fitting TRBD2. Per the germline V gene, CDR1 is SQVTM and CDR2 is ANQGSEA. Losses at the gene ends were 7 bases for V and 6 bases for J; bases not matched to a gene: 4. CDR3 length: 11 residues. As DNA, the CDR3 is TGCAGCGCCGGGGGGAGGGATACGCAGTATTTT. It encodes CSAGGRDTQYF.

The chain recombines TRBV7-2 with TRBJ2-2; the D gene is possibly TRBD2 (6 bases). Germline loops: CDR1 SGHTA, CDR2 FQGNSA. Trimming removed 1 base from V and 1 base from J, with 10 bases in between. CDR3 size: 16 residues. The CDR3 bases are TGTGCCAGCAGCTTAGGAAACGGGGGGAACACCGGGGAGCTGTTTTTT. It is translated as CASSLGNGGNTGELFF.

The chain carries TRBV7-2 and TRBJ1-3, with no clear D. V was pared by 1 base and J by 0 bases, with 10 bases between. The germline CDR1 and CDR2 sequences are SGHTA and FQGNSA. The CDR3 is made up of 16 amino acids. CDR3 nucleotides: TGTGCCAGCAGCTTAGGAGGTTCAAGCTCTGGAAACACCATATATTTT. Its translation: CASSLGGSSSGNTIYF.

This chain joins TRBV23-1 and TRBJ2-5, with a weak D call TRBD1 (6 bases). TRBV23-1 is an ORF; its function is uncertain. This CDR3 has 17 residues. V lost 2 bases and J 2 bases, leaving 18 bases between the germline ends. CDR3 sequence reads: CASSQGLAGAAQETQYF. CDR3 nucleotide sequence: TGCGCCAGCAGTCAAGGCCTGGCAGGGGCGGCACAAGAGACCCAGTACTTC.

The V gene is TRBV5-1, the J gene TRBJ2-2; D is uncertain. This CDR3 region has 16 residues. Trimming removed 0 bases at V and 1 base at J, with 10 bases between. Germline CDR1 SGHRS, CDR2 YFSETQ. CDR3 residues: CASSLVGLGNTGELFF. For the CDR3, the DNA is TGCGCCAGCAGCTTGGTGGGCTTAGGGAACACCGGGGAGCTGTTTTTT.

The genes are TRBV2 and TRBJ1-1; D is undetermined. This CDR3 is built from 12 residues. Germline V lookup: CDR1 SNHLY, CDR2 FYNNEI. The V end lost 1 base, the J end lost 6 bases, and 6 bases lay between the germline ends. The CDR3, as DNA: TGTGCCAGCAGTGAAGGGATATCTGAAGCTTTCTTT. Translation gives CASSEGISEAFF. The full variable domain, in which reference TRBV2 and TRBJ1-1 provide the parts outside the CDR3, is EPEVTQTPSHQVTQMGQEVILRCVPISNHLYFYWYRQILGQKVEFLVSFYNNEISEKSEIFDDQFSVERPDGSNFTLKIRSTKLEDSAMYFCASSEGISEAFFGQGTRLTVV.

The CDR3 region has the DNA TGCGCCAGCAGCTTGGGCGGGGGGACGATCACCGGGGAGCTGTTTTTT. It is translated as CASSLGGGTITGELFF. V usage is TRBV5-1 and J usage is TRBJ2-2; TRBD2 matches at 8 bases. This CDR3 is 16 amino acids long. Germline-derived CDR1 and CDR2 are SGHRS and YFSETQ. The J segment lost 4 bases and the V segment lost 0 bases, leaving 5 bases of the junction unmatched. Full variable domain (remainder filled in from reference TRBV5-1 and TRBJ2-2): KAGVTQTPRYLIKTRGQQVTLSCSPISGHRSVSWYQQTPGQGLQFLFEYFSETQRNKGNFPGRFSGRQFSNSRSEMNVSTLELGDSALYLCASSLGGGTITGELFFGEGSRLTVL.